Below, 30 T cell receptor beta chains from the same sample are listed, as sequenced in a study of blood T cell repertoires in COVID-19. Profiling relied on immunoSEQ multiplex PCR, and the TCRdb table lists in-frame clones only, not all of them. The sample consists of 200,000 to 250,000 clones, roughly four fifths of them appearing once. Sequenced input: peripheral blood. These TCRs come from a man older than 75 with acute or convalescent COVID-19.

The CDR3 sequence is CATSRVGRGYTEAFF. CDR3 sequence (DNA): TGTGCCACCAGCAGAGTAGGCAGGGGATACACTGAAGCTTTCTTT. The chain combines TRBV15 with TRBJ1-1, with TRBD1 as a possible D gene (6 bases). Germline CDR1 is LNHNV and CDR2 is YYDKDF (reference sequence). Trimming took 1 base from V and 3 from J, leaving 12 bases between them. This CDR3 is built from 15 residues.

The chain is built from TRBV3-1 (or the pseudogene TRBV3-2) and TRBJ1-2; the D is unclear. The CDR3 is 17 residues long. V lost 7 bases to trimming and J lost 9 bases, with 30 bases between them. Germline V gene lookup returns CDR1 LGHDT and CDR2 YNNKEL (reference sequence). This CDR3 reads CASTLSSSGLYRGSYTF. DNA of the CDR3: TGTGCCAGCACCCTCAGCAGCTCGGGTCTCTATCGCGGGAGCTACACCTTC.

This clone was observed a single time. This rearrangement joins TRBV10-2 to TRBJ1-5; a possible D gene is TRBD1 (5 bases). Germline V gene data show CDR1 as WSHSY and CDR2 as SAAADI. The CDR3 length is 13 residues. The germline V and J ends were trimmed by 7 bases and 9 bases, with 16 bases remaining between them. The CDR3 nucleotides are TGCGCCAGCACGCCCAGGGTGGTCGGGCCCCAGCATTTT. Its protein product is CASTPRVVGPQHF.

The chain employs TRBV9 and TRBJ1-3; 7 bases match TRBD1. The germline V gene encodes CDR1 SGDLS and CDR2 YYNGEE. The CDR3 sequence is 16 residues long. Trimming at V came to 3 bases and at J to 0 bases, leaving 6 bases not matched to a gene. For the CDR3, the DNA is TGTGCCAGCAGCGGGGGACAGCCACGCTCTGGAAACACCATATATTTT. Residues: CASSGGQPRSGNTIYF. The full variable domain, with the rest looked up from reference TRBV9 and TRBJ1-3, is DSGVTQTPKHLITATGQRVTLRCSPRSGDLSVYWYQQSLDQGLQFLIQYYNGEERAKGNILERFSAQQFPDLHSELNLSSLELGDSALYFCASSGGQPRSGNTIYFGEGSWLTVV.

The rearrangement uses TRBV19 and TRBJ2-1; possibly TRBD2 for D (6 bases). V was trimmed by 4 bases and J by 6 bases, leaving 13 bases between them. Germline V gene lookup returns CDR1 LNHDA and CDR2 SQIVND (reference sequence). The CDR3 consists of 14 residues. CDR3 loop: CASSSGLPPNEQFF. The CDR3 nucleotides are TGTGCCAGTAGTAGTGGACTACCCCCCAATGAGCAGTTCTTC.

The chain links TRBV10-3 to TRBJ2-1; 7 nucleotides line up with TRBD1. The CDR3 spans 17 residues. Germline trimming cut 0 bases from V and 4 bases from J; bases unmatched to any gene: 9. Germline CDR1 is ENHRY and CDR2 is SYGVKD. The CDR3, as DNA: TGTGCCATCAGTGAGTCGACTCGGGACAGAGCTTACAATGAGCAGTTCTTC. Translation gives CAISESTRDRAYNEQFF.

DNA of the CDR3: TGCGCCAGCAGCCCGGGACTAGCGGGGCCCGGAGATACGCAGTATTTT. It codes for CASSPGLAGPGDTQYF. This chain joins TRBV5-1 and TRBJ2-3; 13 bases are shared with TRBD2. V shed 4 bases and J 5 bases; nucleotides not matched to a gene: 7. The V gene's germline CDR1 is SGHRS and CDR2 YFSETQ. The CDR3 contains 16 residues.

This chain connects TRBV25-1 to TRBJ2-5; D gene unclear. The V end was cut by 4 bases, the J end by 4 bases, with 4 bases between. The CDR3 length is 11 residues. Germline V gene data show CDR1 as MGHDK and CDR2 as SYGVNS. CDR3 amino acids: CASSVGETQYF. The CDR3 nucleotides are TGTGCCAGCAGTGTCGGAGAGACCCAGTACTTC. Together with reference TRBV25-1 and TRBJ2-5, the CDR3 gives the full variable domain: EADIYQTPRYLVIGTGKKITLECSQTMGHDKMYWYQQDPGMELHLIHYSYGVNSTEKGDLSSESTVSRIRTEHFPLTLESARPSHTSQYLCASSVGETQYFGPGTRLLVL.

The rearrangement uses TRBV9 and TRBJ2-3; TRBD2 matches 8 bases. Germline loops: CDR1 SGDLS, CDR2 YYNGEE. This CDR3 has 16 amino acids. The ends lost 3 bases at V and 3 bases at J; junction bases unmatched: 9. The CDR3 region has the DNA TGTGCCAGCAGCGCCGGGGGGGCGAGATATACAGATACGCAGTATTTT. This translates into CASSAGGARYTDTQYF.

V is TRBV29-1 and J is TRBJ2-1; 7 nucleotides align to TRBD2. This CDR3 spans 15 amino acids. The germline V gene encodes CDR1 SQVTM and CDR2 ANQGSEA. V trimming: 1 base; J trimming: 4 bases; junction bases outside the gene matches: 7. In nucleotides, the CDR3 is TGCAGCGTTGAAGGGGCACCGGGACTATACAATGAGCAGTTCTTC. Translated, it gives CSVEGAPGLYNEQFF.

CDR3 region: CASSPRLVAGENTDTQYF. The CDR3 coding sequence is TGTGCCAGCAGCCCCCGGTTGGTGGCGGGGGAGAACACAGATACGCAGTATTTT. The chain employs TRBV14 and TRBJ2-3; 7 bases agree with TRBD2. Germline V gene sequence: CDR1 SGHDN, CDR2 FVKESK. This CDR3 contains 18 residues. V shed 4 bases and J 2 bases; nucleotides not matched to a gene: 15. The variable domain in full, completed from reference TRBV14 and TRBJ2-3, reads EAGVTQFPSHSVIEKGQTVTLRCDPISGHDNLYWYRRVMGKEIKFLLHFVKESKQDESGMPNNRFLAERTGGTYSTLKVQPAELEDSGVYFCASSPRLVAGENTDTQYFGPGTRLTVL.

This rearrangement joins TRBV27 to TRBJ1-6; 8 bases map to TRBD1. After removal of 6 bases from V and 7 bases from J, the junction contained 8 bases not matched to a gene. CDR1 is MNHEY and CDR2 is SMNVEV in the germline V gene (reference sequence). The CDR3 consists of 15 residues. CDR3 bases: TGTGCCAGCAGCCGATCGGACAGGGCCAATTCACCCCTCCACTTT. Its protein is CASSRSDRANSPLHF.

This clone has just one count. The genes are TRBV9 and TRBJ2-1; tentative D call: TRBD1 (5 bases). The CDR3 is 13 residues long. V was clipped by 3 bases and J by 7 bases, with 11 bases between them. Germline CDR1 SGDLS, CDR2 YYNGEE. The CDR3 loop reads CASSGTRENEQFF. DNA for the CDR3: TGTGCCAGCAGCGGGACAAGAGAGAATGAGCAGTTCTTC.

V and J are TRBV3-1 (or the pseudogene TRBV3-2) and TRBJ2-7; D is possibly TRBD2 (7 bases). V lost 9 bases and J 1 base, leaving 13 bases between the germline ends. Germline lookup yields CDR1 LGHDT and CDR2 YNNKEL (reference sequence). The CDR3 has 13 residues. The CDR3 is CASTRGGSYEQYF. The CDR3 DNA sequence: TGTGCCAGTACTAGGGGGGGGTCCTACGAGCAGTACTTC.

In DNA form, the CDR3 reads TGTGCCAGCGGCAGCCTACCTAGTGGCTACACCTTC. Its translation: CASGSLPSGYTF. V is TRBV6-5 and J is TRBJ1-2; D gene unclear. The CDR3 is 12 residues long. Trimming shortened V by 8 bases and J by 7 bases, and 14 bases separated the two germline ends. Germline V gene data show CDR1 as MNHEY and CDR2 as SVGAGI.

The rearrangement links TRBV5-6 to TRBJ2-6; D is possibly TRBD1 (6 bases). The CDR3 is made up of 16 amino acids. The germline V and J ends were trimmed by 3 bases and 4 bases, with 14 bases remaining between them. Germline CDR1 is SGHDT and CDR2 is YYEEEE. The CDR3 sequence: CASSWRQASGANVLTF. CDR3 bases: TGTGCCAGCAGCTGGAGACAGGCGTCGGGGGCCAACGTCCTGACTTTC.

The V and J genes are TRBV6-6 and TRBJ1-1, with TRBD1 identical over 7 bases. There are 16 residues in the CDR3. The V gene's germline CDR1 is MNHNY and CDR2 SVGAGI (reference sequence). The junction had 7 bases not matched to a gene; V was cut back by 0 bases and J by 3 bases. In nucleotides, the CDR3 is TGTGCCAGCAGTTACTCTGTACAGGGGCCGGACACTGAAGCTTTCTTT. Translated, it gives CASSYSVQGPDTEAFF.

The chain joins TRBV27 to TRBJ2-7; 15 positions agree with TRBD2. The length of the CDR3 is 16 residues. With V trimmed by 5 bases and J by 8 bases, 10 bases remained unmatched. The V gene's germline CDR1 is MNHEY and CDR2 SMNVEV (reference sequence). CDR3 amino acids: CASSHGTSGGPGKQYF. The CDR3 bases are TGTGCCAGCAGTCACGGGACTAGCGGGGGGCCCGGGAAGCAGTACTTC.

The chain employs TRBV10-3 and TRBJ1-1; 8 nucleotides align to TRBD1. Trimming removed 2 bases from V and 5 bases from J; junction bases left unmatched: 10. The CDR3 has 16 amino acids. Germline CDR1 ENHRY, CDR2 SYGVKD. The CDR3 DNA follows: TGTGCCATCAGTGAGCCCCCTGGACAGGGAGGAACTGAAGCTTTCTTT. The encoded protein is CAISEPPGQGGTEAFF.

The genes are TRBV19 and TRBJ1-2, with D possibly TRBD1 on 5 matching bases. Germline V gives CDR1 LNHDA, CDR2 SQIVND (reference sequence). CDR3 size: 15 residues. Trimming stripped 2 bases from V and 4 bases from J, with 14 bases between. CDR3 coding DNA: TGTGCCAGTAGTATAAATGGGGCCAGAAGCTATGGCTACACCTTC. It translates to CASSINGARSYGYTF.

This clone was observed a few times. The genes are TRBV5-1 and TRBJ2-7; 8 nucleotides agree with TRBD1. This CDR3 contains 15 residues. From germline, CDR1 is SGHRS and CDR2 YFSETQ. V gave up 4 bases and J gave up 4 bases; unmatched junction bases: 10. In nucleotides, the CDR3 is TGCGCCAGCAGCCAATGGACAGGGCAGGGGTACGAGCAGTACTTC. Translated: CASSQWTGQGYEQYF. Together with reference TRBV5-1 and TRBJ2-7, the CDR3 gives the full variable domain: KAGVTQTPRYLIKTRGQQVTLSCSPISGHRSVSWYQQTPGQGLQFLFEYFSETQRNKGNFPGRFSGRQFSNSRSEMNVSTLELGDSALYLCASSQWTGQGYEQYFGPGTRLTVT.

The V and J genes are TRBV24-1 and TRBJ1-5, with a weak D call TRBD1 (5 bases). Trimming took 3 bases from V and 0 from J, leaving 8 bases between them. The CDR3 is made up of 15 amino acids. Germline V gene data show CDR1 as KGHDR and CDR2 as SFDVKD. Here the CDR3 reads CATSDHRNSNQPQHF. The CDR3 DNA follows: TGTGCCACCAGTGATCACAGGAATAGCAATCAGCCCCAGCATTTT.

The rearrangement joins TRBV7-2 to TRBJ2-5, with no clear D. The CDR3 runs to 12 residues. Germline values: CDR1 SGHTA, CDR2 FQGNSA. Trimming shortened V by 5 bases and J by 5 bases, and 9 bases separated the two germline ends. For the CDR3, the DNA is TGTGCCAGCAGCCGGTACGGGGAGACCCAGTACTTC. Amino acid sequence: CASSRYGETQYF.

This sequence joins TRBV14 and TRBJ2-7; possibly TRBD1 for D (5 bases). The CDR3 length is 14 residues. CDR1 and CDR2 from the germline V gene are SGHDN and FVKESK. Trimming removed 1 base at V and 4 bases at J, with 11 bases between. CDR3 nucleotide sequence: TGTGCCAGCAGCCAAGGAAACAGGTTATACGAGCAGTACTTC. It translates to CASSQGNRLYEQYF.

The CDR3 nucleotides are TGTGCCAGCAAGGGACAGGGAAACACCGGGGAGCTGTTTTTT. Its translation is CASKGQGNTGELFF. The J gene is TRBJ2-2, the V gene TRBV28; 9 bases match TRBD1. In germline, CDR1 is MDHEN, CDR2 SYDVKM. Trimming removed 7 bases from V and 2 bases from J; junction bases left unmatched: 2. The CDR3 runs 14 residues.

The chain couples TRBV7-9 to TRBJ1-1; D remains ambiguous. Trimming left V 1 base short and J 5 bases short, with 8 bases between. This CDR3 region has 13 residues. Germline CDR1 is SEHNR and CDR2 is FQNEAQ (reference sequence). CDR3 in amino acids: CASSLVPGTEAFF. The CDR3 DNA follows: TGTGCCAGCAGCTTAGTTCCCGGGACTGAAGCTTTCTTT.

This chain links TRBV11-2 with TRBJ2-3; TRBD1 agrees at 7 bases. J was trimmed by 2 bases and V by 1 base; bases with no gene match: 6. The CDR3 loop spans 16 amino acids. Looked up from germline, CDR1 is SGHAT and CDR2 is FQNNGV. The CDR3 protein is CASSLGQGRVTDTQYF. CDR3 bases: TGTGCCAGCAGCTTAGGACAGGGCCGAGTCACAGATACGCAGTATTTT.

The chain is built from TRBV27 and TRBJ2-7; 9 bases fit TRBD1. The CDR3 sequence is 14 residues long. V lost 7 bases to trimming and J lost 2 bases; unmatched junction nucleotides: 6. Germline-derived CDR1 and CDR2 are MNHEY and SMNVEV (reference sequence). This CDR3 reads CASTPRTGAYEQYF. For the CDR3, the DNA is TGTGCCAGCACCCCTAGGACAGGGGCCTACGAGCAGTACTTC.

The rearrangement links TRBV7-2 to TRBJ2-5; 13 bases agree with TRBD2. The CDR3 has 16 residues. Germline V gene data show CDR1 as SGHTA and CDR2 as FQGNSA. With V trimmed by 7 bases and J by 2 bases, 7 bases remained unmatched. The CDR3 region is CASNRLAGGLQETQYF. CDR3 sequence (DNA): TGTGCCAGCAACCGACTAGCGGGAGGACTACAAGAGACCCAGTACTTC.

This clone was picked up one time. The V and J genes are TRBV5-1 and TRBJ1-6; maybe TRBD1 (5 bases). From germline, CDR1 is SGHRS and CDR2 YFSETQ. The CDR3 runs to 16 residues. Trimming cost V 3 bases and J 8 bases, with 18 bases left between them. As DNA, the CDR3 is TGCGCCAGCAGCTGGCAGGGTCAAGGTATTGATTCACCCCTCCACTTT. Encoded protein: CASSWQGQGIDSPLHF.